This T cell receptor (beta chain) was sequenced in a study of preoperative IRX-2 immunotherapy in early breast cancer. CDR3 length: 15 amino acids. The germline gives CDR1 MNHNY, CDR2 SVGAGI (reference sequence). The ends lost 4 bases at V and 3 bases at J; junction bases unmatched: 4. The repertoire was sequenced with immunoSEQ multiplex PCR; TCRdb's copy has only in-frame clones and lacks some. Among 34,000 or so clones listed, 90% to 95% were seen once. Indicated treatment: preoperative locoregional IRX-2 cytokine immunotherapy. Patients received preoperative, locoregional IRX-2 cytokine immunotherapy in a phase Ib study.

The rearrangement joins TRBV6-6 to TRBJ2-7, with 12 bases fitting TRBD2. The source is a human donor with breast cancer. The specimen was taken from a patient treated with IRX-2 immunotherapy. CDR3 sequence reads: CASSLTSGRGYEQYF. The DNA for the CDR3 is TGTGCCAGCAGTTTGACTAGCGGGAGAGGCTACGAGCAGTACTTC.